Below are 29 T cell receptor beta chains sequenced from a single sample in a study of blood T cell repertoires in COVID-19 (dated by TCRdb to the early 2020s). The library came from the immunoSEQ multiplex PCR assay. The immuneACCESS repertoire file appears here via TCRdb, limited to in-frame rearrangements. These files lack a portion of the clones; in checked studies, under half of the deficit traces to unresolved V genes, and the cause of the others is not known. For this sample the table gives about 180,000 clones, of which 87% were detected only once. Together, the top ten hold around 12% of the sample. Sequencing used peripheral blood. All receptors come from an older woman with COVID-19, enrolled during active disease.

This clone was observed once. This chain links TRBV10-3 with TRBJ2-1; 9 bases fit TRBD2. Germline CDR1 reads ENHRY; CDR2 reads SYGVKD. There are 14 residues in the CDR3. V was pared by 2 bases and J by 6 bases, with 2 bases of the junction left unmatched. This chain's CDR3 is CAISEEAGGNEQFF. CDR3 DNA sequence: TGTGCCATCAGTGAGGAAGCGGGAGGCAATGAGCAGTTCTTC.

CDR3 amino acids: CASSPGAGNSYEQYF. CDR3 bases: TGTGCCAGCAGCCCAGGGGCAGGGAACTCCTACGAGCAGTACTTC. The chain couples TRBV5-4 to TRBJ2-7, with D possibly TRBD1 on 6 matching bases. With 4 bases removed from V and 0 bases from J, the gap between germline ends came to 14 bases. The CDR3 sequence is 15 residues long. From germline, CDR1 is SGHNT and CDR2 YYREEE (reference sequence).

The V gene is TRBV3-1 (or the pseudogene TRBV3-2), the J gene TRBJ2-2, with D tentatively TRBD2 (5 bases). The germline V gene encodes CDR1 LGHDT and CDR2 YNNKEL (reference sequence). This CDR3 is built from 16 residues. V gave up 1 base and J gave up 2 bases, with 11 bases separating them. In DNA, the CDR3 is TGTGCCAGCAGCCAAGTGGAGCGGTATAACACCGGGGAGCTGTTTTTT. The encoded protein is CASSQVERYNTGELFF.

This clone is a singleton in its sample. CDR3 DNA sequence: TGTGCCAGCAGCGTCGGACTAGTAGGGGAAATATACTTC. Protein product: CASSVGLVGEIYF. This sequence joins TRBV5-8 and TRBJ2-7, with TRBD2 identical over 7 bases. The CDR3 contains 13 residues. V was clipped by 4 bases and J by 13 bases; unmatched bases: 14. The V gene's germline CDR1 is SGHTS and CDR2 YDEGEE.

A remark on this clone: This sample includes further DNA sequences coding for the same CDR3. The CDR3 here is CASSLYRSGANVLTF. CDR3 coding DNA: TGTGCCAGCAGTTTATACAGGTCTGGGGCCAACGTCCTGACTTTC. This sequence joins TRBV27 and TRBJ2-6; D possibly corresponds to TRBD1 (5 bases). V was shortened by 1 base and J by 1 base, with 5 bases between the two germline ends. The CDR3 loop spans 15 amino acids. Germline V lookup: CDR1 MNHEY, CDR2 SMNVEV (reference sequence). The full variable domain, completed using reference TRBV27 and TRBJ2-6, is EAQVTQNPRYLITVTGKKLTVTCSQNMNHEYMSWYRQDPGLGLRQIYYSMNVEVTDKGDVPEGYKVSRKEKRNFPLILESPSPNQTSLYFCASSLYRSGANVLTFGAGSRLTVL.

This clone is a singleton in its sample. The V gene is TRBV2, the J gene TRBJ1-1; TRBD1 matches 9 bases. The CDR3 has 13 residues. V shed 5 bases, J shed 11 bases, and the junction held 9 bases outside the gene matches. The germline gives CDR1 SNHLY, CDR2 FYNNEI. The CDR3 DNA is TGTGCCAGCAGTACCCCCGGGACAGGGATTGCTTTCTTT. Its protein is CASSTPGTGIAFF.

The DNA for the CDR3 is TGTGCCAGCAGACAACAGGGGGCGCATGGAAACACCATATATTTT. As protein: CASRQQGAHGNTIYF. This chain joins TRBV28 and TRBJ1-3; 9 nucleotides align to TRBD1. The germline gives CDR1 MDHEN, CDR2 SYDVKM. V gave up 6 bases and J gave up 3 bases; unmatched junction bases: 6. This CDR3 has 15 amino acids.

The chain has TRBV11-2 and TRBJ1-2; 8 nucleotides line up with TRBD1. With V trimmed by 6 bases and J by 8 bases, 11 bases remained unmatched. The CDR3 consists of 14 residues. Germline lookup yields CDR1 SGHAT and CDR2 FQNNGV. CDR3 sequence reads: CASRTPGGKSGYTF. In DNA form, the CDR3 reads TGTGCCAGCAGAACTCCAGGGGGCAAGTCCGGCTACACCTTC.

This clone showed up just once. This chain connects TRBV3-1 (or the pseudogene TRBV3-2) to TRBJ1-1; 7 bases fit TRBD1. The germline V gene encodes CDR1 LGHDT and CDR2 YNNKEL (reference sequence). The CDR3 sequence is 13 residues long. V was pared by 3 bases and J by 10 bases, with 8 bases of the junction left unmatched. The CDR3 DNA reads as TGTGCCAGCAGCCATATCCATAGGGGGCGAGCTTTCTTT. Protein sequence: CASSHIHRGRAFF.

The chain employs TRBV15 and TRBJ2-1; D is possibly TRBD2 (5 bases). V shed 0 bases and J shed 4 bases, with 22 bases lying between them. Germline assignment: CDR1 LNHNV and CDR2 YYDKDF (reference sequence). The CDR3 is 19 amino acids. DNA of the CDR3: TGTGCCACCAGCAGAGAAAGAGGGCAACTAGGTAGGAGGTACAATGAGCAGTTCTTC. Its translation is CATSRERGQLGRRYNEQFF.

This chain uses TRBV19 with TRBJ1-2, with a weak D call TRBD1 (5 bases). CDR1 is LNHDA, CDR2 SQIVND, per germline (reference sequence). The CDR3 has 13 residues. Trimming cost V 9 bases and J 8 bases, with 19 bases left between them. CDR3 in DNA: TGTGCCAGCCAAGGGGATATGAAAGTCGGCTACACCTTC. Protein product: CASQGDMKVGYTF.

This chain connects TRBV28 to TRBJ2-7, with D possibly matching TRBD2 (5 bases). Trimming removed 8 bases at V and 4 bases at J, with 12 bases between. The CDR3 totals 12 residues. Per the germline V gene, CDR1 is MDHEN and CDR2 is SYDVKM. The CDR3 spells CASSERRYEQYF. The CDR3 coding sequence is TGTGCCAGCTCGGAGCGGAGGTACGAGCAGTACTTC.

The chain recombines TRBV28 with TRBJ2-7; a possible D gene is TRBD1 (6 bases). The CDR3 covers 15 residues. Germline CDR1 reads MDHEN; CDR2 reads SYDVKM. Trimming cost V 1 base and J 5 bases, with 15 bases left between them. The CDR3 loop is CASSLLGVRGNEQYF. In nucleotides, the CDR3 is TGTGCCAGCAGTTTATTAGGCGTCAGGGGCAACGAGCAGTACTTC.

Details on this clone: The sample carries other DNA sequences with the same CDR3. The rearrangement joins TRBV2 to TRBJ1-5, with 9 positions matching TRBD1. The trim removed 6 bases at V and 4 bases at J, leaving 4 bases unmatched. The CDR3 totals 14 residues. Germline-derived CDR1 and CDR2 are SNHLY and FYNNEI. CDR3 DNA sequence: TGTGCCAGCAGCGCGGGACAGGGAAATCAGCCCCAGCATTTT. This codes for CASSAGQGNQPQHF.

V and J are TRBV29-1 and TRBJ1-2; the D gene is possibly TRBD1 (5 bases). The CDR3 totals 14 residues. Germline CDR1 SQVTM, CDR2 ANQGSEA. Trimming removed 0 bases at V and 8 bases at J, with 16 bases between. The chain's CDR3 is CSVEEIGPGRGYTF. The CDR3 DNA follows: TGCAGCGTTGAAGAGATCGGCCCAGGGAGGGGCTACACCTTC. The complete variable domain, with remaining parts taken from reference TRBV29-1 and TRBJ1-2, reads SAVISQKPSRDICQRGTSLTIQCQVDSQVTMMFWYRQQPGQSLTLIATANQGSEATYESGFVIDKFPISRPNLTFSTLTVSNMSPEDSSIYLCSVEEIGPGRGYTFGSGTRLTVV.

The chain couples TRBV19 to TRBJ1-5; a possible D gene is TRBD1 (6 bases). CDR1 LNHDA and CDR2 SQIVND come from the germline V gene (reference sequence). The length of the CDR3 is 15 residues. V lost 6 bases, J lost 6 bases, and 18 bases lay in between. The CDR3 spells CASRTGQLGGQPQHF. CDR3 bases: TGTGCCAGTAGAACTGGACAGCTTGGGGGTCAGCCCCAGCATTTT.

This chain uses TRBV7-9 with TRBJ1-2, with 7 bases identical to TRBD1. CDR3 length: 15 amino acids. Trimming took 4 bases from V and 4 from J; bases not matched to a gene: 9. Germline CDR1 and CDR2: SEHNR and FQNEAQ (reference sequence). The chain's CDR3 is CASSSPEQGSYGYTF. In DNA, the CDR3 is TGTGCCAGCAGCTCGCCCGAACAGGGGAGCTATGGCTACACCTTC.

The chain carries TRBV18 and TRBJ1-5; no firm D call. CDR3 length: 10 amino acids. From germline, CDR1 is KGHSH and CDR2 LQKENI. Trimming took 5 bases from V and 9 from J, leaving 5 bases between them. CDR3 amino acids: CASSSLPQHF. DNA for the CDR3: TGTGCCAGCTCATCGTTGCCCCAGCATTTT.

In the case of this clone: The same CDR3 is also encoded by other DNA sequences in this sample. The DNA for the CDR3 is TGTGCCAGCAGCTTATTTGCGGATACGCAGTATTTT. It codes for CASSLFADTQYF. The chain uses TRBV7-2 and TRBJ2-3; D unresolved. CDR1 is SGHTA, CDR2 FQGNSA, per germline. Trimming left V 2 bases short and J 6 bases short, with 6 bases between. The CDR3 is 12 residues long.

This chain connects TRBV14 to TRBJ2-7; 7 bases are a match to TRBD2. The V gene's germline CDR1 is SGHDN and CDR2 FVKESK. The CDR3 runs to 13 residues. The V segment lost 5 bases and the J segment 7 bases; nucleotides outside the gene matches: 8. CDR3 protein: CASSVPGGREQYF. In nucleotides, the CDR3 is TGTGCCAGCAGCGTACCGGGAGGTCGGGAGCAGTACTTC.

As to this clone: This sample includes further DNA sequences coding for the same CDR3. The genes are TRBV4-3 and TRBJ1-2, with D uncertain. This CDR3 spans 12 amino acids. The germline V gene has CDR1 LGHNA and CDR2 YSLEER. V was clipped by 0 bases and J by 4 bases, with 3 bases between them. The CDR3 nucleotides are TGCGCCAGCAGCCAAGATAGCTATGGCTACACCTTC. It yields the protein CASSQDSYGYTF.

This clone occurred a few times. This chain connects TRBV7-8 to TRBJ1-4, with D hard to call. Trimming shortened V by 5 bases and J by 7 bases, and 14 bases separated the two germline ends. The length of the CDR3 is 14 residues. Per the germline V gene, CDR1 is SGHVS and CDR2 is FQNEAQ. The CDR3 spells CASSPEGSFEKLFF. As DNA, the CDR3 is TGTGCCAGCAGCCCAGAGGGCAGTTTTGAAAAACTGTTTTTT. Based on the CDR3 plus reference TRBV7-8 and TRBJ1-4, the full variable domain is GAGVSQSPRYKVAKRGQDVALRCDPISGHVSLFWYQQALGQGPEFLTYFQNEAQLDKSGLPSDRFFAERPEGSVSTLKIQRTQQEDSAVYLCASSPEGSFEKLFFGSGTQLSVL.

CDR3 sequence: CASSISSNQPQHF. CDR3 DNA sequence: TGTGCCAGTAGTATCTCGAGCAATCAGCCCCAGCATTTT. The rearrangement uses TRBV19 and TRBJ1-5; D not certain. CDR1 and CDR2 from the germline V gene are LNHDA and SQIVND (reference sequence). V was shortened by 3 bases and J by 1 base, with 4 bases between the two germline ends. The CDR3 is 13 residues long.

V usage is TRBV11-2 and J usage is TRBJ2-3; TRBD1 might be the D (7 bases). The germline CDR1 and CDR2 sequences are SGHAT and FQNNGV. Trimming took off 5 bases at V and 6 bases at J, with 18 bases between the two ends. The CDR3 spans 15 residues. The CDR3 nucleotides are TGTGCCAGCAGCCAGATCAGGGGGGAGCAGGATACGCAGTATTTT. Translation gives CASSQIRGEQDTQYF. Drawing the rest from reference TRBV11-2 and TRBJ2-3, the complete variable domain is EAGVAQSPRYKIIEKRQSVAFWCNPISGHATLYWYQQILGQGPKLLIQFQNNGVVDDSQLPKDRFSAERLKGVDSTLKIQPAKLEDSAVYLCASSQIRGEQDTQYFGPGTRLTVL.

Here the CDR3 DNA reads TGTGCCAGCTCAACCGCAGTTTCTAACACTGAAGCTTTCTTT. As protein: CASSTAVSNTEAFF. The J gene is TRBJ1-1, the V gene TRBV18; D is uncertain. Trimming pared 5 bases from V and 2 bases from J, leaving 12 bases between. The CDR3 is 14 amino acids. CDR1 KGHSH and CDR2 LQKENI come from the germline V gene.

This clone showed up just once. This chain links TRBV3-1 (or the pseudogene TRBV3-2) with TRBJ2-3; 8 bases fit TRBD1. The germline gives CDR1 LGHDT, CDR2 YNNKEL (reference sequence). There are 14 residues in the CDR3. V was clipped by 5 bases and J by 2 bases; unmatched bases: 3. CDR3 sequence (DNA): TGTGCCAGCAGCAACAGGGGGACCACAGATACGCAGTATTTT. This sequence encodes CASSNRGTTDTQYF.

The rearrangement uses TRBV20-1 and TRBJ2-5; 11 nucleotides agree with TRBD2. The CDR3 sequence is 16 residues long. CDR1 and CDR2 (germline): DFQATT, SNEGSKA (reference sequence). The J segment lost 0 bases and the V segment lost 3 bases, leaving 6 bases of the junction unmatched. CDR3 coding DNA: TGCAGTGCTAGTCAGGCTAGCGGGAGGAACCAAGAGACCCAGTACTTC. Amino acids: CSASQASGRNQETQYF.

The chain employs TRBV15 and TRBJ1-4; no reliable D call. The V end was cut by 0 bases, the J end by 8 bases, with 13 bases between. Germline loops: CDR1 LNHNV, CDR2 YYDKDF (reference sequence). The CDR3 contains 15 residues. CDR3 nucleotides: TGTGCCACCAGCAGAGATTTTGGCGGGGAAGAAAAACTGTTTTTT. It translates to CATSRDFGGEEKLFF.

The chain links TRBV28 to TRBJ1-5; D possibly corresponds to TRBD1 (5 bases). The CDR3 totals 15 residues. V lost 3 bases to trimming and J lost 6 bases, with 15 bases between them. The germline gives CDR1 MDHEN, CDR2 SYDVKM. The CDR3: CASSLIQGRGQPQHF. In DNA form, the CDR3 reads TGTGCCAGCAGTTTGATTCAGGGTCGTGGTCAGCCCCAGCATTTT.